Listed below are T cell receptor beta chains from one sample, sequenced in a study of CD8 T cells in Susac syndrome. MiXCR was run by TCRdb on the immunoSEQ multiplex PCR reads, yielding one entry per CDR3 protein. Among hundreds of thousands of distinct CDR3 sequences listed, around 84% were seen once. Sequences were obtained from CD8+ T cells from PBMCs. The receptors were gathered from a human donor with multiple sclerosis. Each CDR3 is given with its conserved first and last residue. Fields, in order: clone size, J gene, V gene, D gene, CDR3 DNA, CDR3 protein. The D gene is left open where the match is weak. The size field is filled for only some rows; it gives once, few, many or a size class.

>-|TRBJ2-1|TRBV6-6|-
TGTGCCAGCAGGAATACCGGGGTCGCCTACAATGAGCAGTTCTTC
CASRNTGVAYNEQFF
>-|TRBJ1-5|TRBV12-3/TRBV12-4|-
TGTGCCAGCAGTTTAACGGGATCCGGCAATCAGCCCCAGCATTTT
CASSLTGSGNQPQHF
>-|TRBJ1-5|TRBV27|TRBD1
TGTGCCAGCAGTTTCGGGACGGACAGGGATCAGCCCCAGCATTTT
CASSFGTDRDQPQHF
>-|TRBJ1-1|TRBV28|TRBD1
TGTGCCAGCAGTTTCAGAGGGGGCCAGAACACTGAAGCTTTCTTT
CASSFRGGQNTEAFF
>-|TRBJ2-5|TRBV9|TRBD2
TGTGCCAGCAGCGTCAAGGGAGGGTACCAAGAGACCCAGTACTTC
CASSVKGGYQETQYF
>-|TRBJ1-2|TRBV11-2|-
TGTGCCAGCAGCTTACCCGCGACAGATCATGGCTACACCTTC
CASSLPATDHGYTF
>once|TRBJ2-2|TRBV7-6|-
TGTGCCAGCAGCTTTAGGGTCCGCGCGAACACCGGGGAGCTGTTTTTT
CASSFRVRANTGELFF
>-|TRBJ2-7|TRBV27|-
TGTGCCAGCAGTCCATATGGCAGATCCTACGAGCAGTACTTC
CASSPYGRSYEQYF
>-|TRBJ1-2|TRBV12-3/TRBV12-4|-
TGTGCCAGCAGCGACGGGAACTATGGCTACACCTTC
CASSDGNYGYTF
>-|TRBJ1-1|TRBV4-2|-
TGTGCCAGCAGCCAAGCGCAGGGAATTACCTACACTGAAGTTTTCTTT
CASSQAQGITYTEVFF
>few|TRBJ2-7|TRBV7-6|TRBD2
TGTGCCAGCAGCTTAGGGACTAGCGGGGGATCCTACGAGCAGTACTTC
CASSLGTSGGSYEQYF
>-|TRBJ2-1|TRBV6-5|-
TGTGCCAGCAGTTACTCGGTTAGGGCGACAAACAATGAGCAGTTCTTC
CASSYSVRATNNEQFF